This T cell receptor beta chain originates from a study of cytomegalovirus exposure and HLA in healthy donors. The PCR used 60 Vbeta and 13 Jbeta primers. TCRdb keeps only in-frame clones here, not all; method: immunoSEQ multiplex PCR. The data contain under 200,000 clones, less than 80% of them singletons. CDR1 MNHEY and CDR2 SVGAGI come from the germline V gene. V shed 4 bases and J 5 bases; nucleotides not matched to a gene: 11. The CDR3 consists of 16 residues. Sequencing used PBMCs. The receptor was isolated from a middle-aged woman in good health and CMV-seronegative. The J gene is TRBJ1-2, the V gene TRBV6-5, with 9 positions matching TRBD1. The CDR3 sequence: CASSFLDRDREYGYTF. The CDR3 region has the DNA TGTGCCAGCAGTTTCCTGGATCGGGACAGGGAATATGGCTACACCTTC.